The text below deals with one T cell receptor (beta chain). No antigen is known for it. This record belongs to a study of T cells after yellow fever vaccination. The CDR3 is 15 residues long. The V end was cut by 1 base, the J end by 3 bases, with 11 bases between. CDR1 LNHNV and CDR2 YYDKDF come from the germline V gene (reference sequence). TCRdb used MiXCR to reprocess the 5' RACE reads, holding one entry per CDR3 protein. The table has about 340,000 distinct CDR3 sequences, 4% seen once; the top ten hold approximately 24%. Study results and limitations: Subsequent to the booster, the majority of primary-vaccination clones reappeared (around 95% CD4, about 90% CD8).

The J gene is TRBJ2-3, the V gene TRBV15; D gene ambiguous. Sequenced here: PBMCs, sampled 5 days after the yellow fever booster vaccination. The clonotype was recovered from a man aged 18 to 30 who received the YFV17D yellow fever vaccine. DNA of the CDR3: TGTGCCACCAGCAGAGGTCCAGGTTGGACAGATACGCAGTATTTT. It specifies CATSRGPGWTDTQYF.